The source of this T cell receptor (beta chain) is a study of metastatic and nonmetastatic thyroid tumors. The entire patient cohort was treatment-naive prior to thyroid surgery. With MiXCR, TCRdb called clones anew from the PCR reads. This repertoire shows approximately 8,000 clones, roughly 26% found once; its top ten account for 5% to 6.5%. The V end was cut by 3 bases, the J end by 5 bases, with 12 bases between. The CDR3 is made up of 13 amino acids. Germline V gene sequence: CDR1 DFQATT, CDR2 SNEGSKA (reference sequence). Sequencing was done on a sample of adjacent normal tissue. The TCR comes from a female donor with papillary thyroid cancer or a benign thyroid nodule (not recorded which). Some clones in this sample may be carry-over from other donors' samples. The rearrangement uses TRBV20-1 and TRBJ2-3; no definite D call. The CDR3 loop reads CSASEQLIDTQYF. The CDR3 DNA is TGCAGTGCTAGTGAGCAGTTGATAGATACGCAGTATTTT.